The 14 T cell receptor beta chains below all came from one sample that was sequenced in a study of blood T cell repertoires in COVID-19. Clones were read by immunoSEQ multiplex PCR, and TCRdb kept only the in-frame ones, dropping some. The table shows approximately 290,000 clones, with approximately 85% occurring only once. The sequenced sample consisted of PBMCs or T cells enriched from blood (not recorded which). All receptors come from a woman aged 25-40 years who had recovered from COVID-19.

J is TRBJ2-5 and V is TRBV27; D call uncertain. The germline V gene encodes CDR1 MNHEY and CDR2 SMNVEV (reference sequence). V lost 2 bases and J 1 base, leaving 5 bases between the germline ends. CDR3 length equals 13 residues. CDR3 sequence: CASSLMSQETQYF. The CDR3 nucleotides read TGTGCCAGCAGTTTAATGAGCCAAGAGACCCAGTACTTC.

The J gene is TRBJ1-1, the V gene TRBV28, with D unresolved. This CDR3 is 16 amino acids long. V shed 1 base and J shed 0 bases, with 12 bases lying between them. CDR1 and CDR2 (germline): MDHEN, SYDVKM. The CDR3 spells CASSLYRRNMNTEAFF. CDR3 DNA sequence: TGTGCCAGCAGTTTATACCGGAGGAACATGAACACTGAAGCTTTCTTT.

The chain combines TRBV28 with TRBJ1-6, with 8 bases matching TRBD1. V lost 4 bases, J lost 10 bases, and 6 bases stayed unmatched. Germline V lookup: CDR1 MDHEN, CDR2 SYDVKM. This CDR3 is 14 amino acids long. The CDR3 DNA is TGTGCCAGCAGTTCCACAGGGGGTCAATCACCCCTCCACTTT. It encodes CASSSTGGQSPLHF.

J is TRBJ1-2 and V is TRBV27; D perhaps matches TRBD1 (5 bases). Germline V gives CDR1 MNHEY, CDR2 SMNVEV (reference sequence). The V gene lost 3 bases and the J gene lost 3 bases, with 8 bases spanning the gap. This CDR3 contains 13 residues. The CDR3 loop is CASSLYRHYGYTF. In nucleotides, the CDR3 is TGTGCCAGCAGTTTGTACAGGCACTATGGCTACACCTTC.

V and J are TRBV28 and TRBJ1-4; no clear D. V gave up 3 bases and J gave up 2 bases, with 10 bases separating them. Germline V lookup: CDR1 MDHEN, CDR2 SYDVKM. The CDR3 loop spans 15 amino acids. CDR3 bases: TGTGCCAGCAGTTTTTCCGGGAGCACTAATGAAAAACTGTTTTTT. This encodes CASSFSGSTNEKLFF.

The V gene is TRBV28, the J gene TRBJ2-6, with unresolved D. Trimming pared 5 bases from V and 0 bases from J, leaving 8 bases between. Germline V gives CDR1 MDHEN, CDR2 SYDVKM. There are 15 residues in the CDR3. The CDR3 DNA follows: TGTGCCAGCAGTCGTCCCCTCTCTGGGGCCAACGTCCTGACTTTC. Protein: CASSRPLSGANVLTF.

In this sample, this clone is medium-sized (0.01 to 0.1%). The genes are TRBV5-4 and TRBJ1-6, with D unresolved. This CDR3 has 14 amino acids. Per the germline V gene, CDR1 is SGHNT and CDR2 is YYREEE (reference sequence). Trimming removed 2 bases from V and 7 bases from J, with 10 bases in between. The CDR3 nucleotides read TGTGCCAGCAGCTTCAGAAACCCGAATTCACCCCTCCACTTT. It specifies CASSFRNPNSPLHF. Filled out from reference TRBV5-4 and TRBJ1-6, the complete variable domain reads ETGVTQSPTHLIKTRGQQVTLRCSSQSGHNTVSWYQQALGQGPQFIFQYYREEENGRGNFPPRFSGLQFPNYSSELNVNALELDDSALYLCASSFRNPNSPLHFGNGTRLTVT.

The chain has TRBV7-9 and TRBJ1-3; TRBD1 might be the D (5 bases). The germline V gene has CDR1 SEHNR and CDR2 FQNEAQ (reference sequence). This CDR3 is built from 16 residues. Trimming left V 4 bases short and J 3 bases short, with 16 bases between. CDR3 loop: CASSSGATEDGNTIYF. In DNA, the CDR3 is TGTGCCAGCAGCTCAGGAGCGACAGAGGATGGAAACACCATATATTTT.

This sequence joins TRBV7-6 and TRBJ2-1, with TRBD2 matching 10 bases. The CDR3 is 16 residues long. V was clipped by 2 bases and J by 6 bases; unmatched bases: 7. Germline assignment: CDR1 SGHVS and CDR2 FNYEAQ. The CDR3 coding sequence is TGTGCCAGCAGCTTACTAGCGGGGGAATTAGGCAATGAGCAGTTCTTC. Translating it yields CASSLLAGELGNEQFF. Supplemented by reference TRBV7-6 and TRBJ2-1, the full variable domain reads GAGVSQSPRYKVTKRGQDVALRCDPISGHVSLYWYRQALGQGPEFLTYFNYEAQQDKSGLPNDRFSAERPEGSISTLTIQRTEQRDSAMYRCASSLLAGELGNEQFFGPGTRLTVL.

As for this clone: Other DNA variants within this sample encode the same CDR3. The V gene is TRBV5-1, the J gene TRBJ1-4, with D possibly being TRBD1 (5 bases). In germline, CDR1 is SGHRS, CDR2 YFSETQ. V lost 0 bases to trimming and J lost 8 bases, with 11 bases between them. This CDR3 has 14 residues. The CDR3 sequence: CASSLGQGGEKLFF. CDR3 bases: TGCGCCAGCAGCTTGGGGCAGGGCGGCGAAAAACTGTTTTTT.

The genes are TRBV11-2 and TRBJ2-7; TRBD1 matches at 9 bases. The CDR3 totals 17 residues. With V trimmed by 1 base and J by 4 bases, 11 bases remained unmatched. Germline CDR1 reads SGHAT; CDR2 reads FQNNGV. The CDR3: CASSLGRARDRDYEQYF. Written as DNA, the CDR3 is TGTGCCAGCAGCTTAGGAAGGGCGCGGGACAGGGATTACGAGCAGTACTTC.

The CDR3 nucleotides are TGCGCCAGCAGCCGAGGGGGAGTGACCGGGGCCTACGAGCAGTACTTC. It codes for CASSRGGVTGAYEQYF. This chain joins TRBV5-1 and TRBJ2-7, with D tentatively TRBD1 (6 bases). CDR1 and CDR2 from the germline V gene are SGHRS and YFSETQ. Trimming shortened V by 4 bases and J by 2 bases, and 19 bases separated the two germline ends. The length of the CDR3 is 16 residues.

Here the CDR3 reads CASSLGTGPNNSPLHF. The CDR3 nucleotides read TGCGCCAGCAGCCTGGGGACAGGCCCTAATAATTCACCCCTCCACTTT. This chain connects TRBV5-1 to TRBJ1-6; 8 nucleotides align to TRBD1. The trim removed 4 bases at V and 5 bases at J, leaving 8 bases unmatched. Germline CDR1 and CDR2: SGHRS and YFSETQ. This CDR3 is built from 16 residues.

The CDR3 DNA reads TGTGCCAGCAGTCGCCTTAGCGGGGCCTACGAGCAGTACTTC. It translates to CASSRLSGAYEQYF. The chain employs TRBV6-5 and TRBJ2-7, with 8 bases that match TRBD2. V lost 5 bases and J lost 2; bases outside the gene matches: 5. The CDR3 runs to 14 residues. Germline loops: CDR1 MNHEY, CDR2 SVGAGI.